This T cell receptor (beta chain) comes out of a study of T cell responses to AZD1222 COVID-19 vaccine. General study results and limits: Most donors were white British, females outnumbered males, and clonal diversity was possibly underestimated. The reported proportion of spike-specific TCRs targeting unmutated variant regions was nearly half. Repertoires in all cases were sampled only once the peak T cell response had passed.

This CDR3 region has 16 residues. The data were produced by immunoSEQ multiplex PCR, yet TCRdb's version contains in-frame clones alone and is incomplete. The sample lists some 96,000 clones; 65% to 85% were seen once. A remark on this clone: The antigen is not known.

The specimen was peripheral blood, collected 28 days after the second AZD1222 dose. The receptor comes from an adult who received the AZD1222 COVID-19 vaccine. The chain combines TRBV21-1 with TRBJ1-3; the D call TRBD1 from the table was never checked on the DNA. TRBV21-1 is classified as a pseudogene. The CDR3 loop reads CASSISGTGRRDTIYF. DNA of the CDR3: TGTGCCAGCAGCATATCCGGGACAGGGCGAAGAGACACCATATATTTT.